This TCR beta chain emerged from a study of blood T cell repertoires in COVID-19. Study-wide background: There were acute and convalescent COVID-19 samples, and they came from the United States, Italy and Spain. PBMCs, B-cell-depleted T cells, or T cells were the source of the cDNA or gDNA that made up the material.

In the original analysis: Amplifying reference gene primers gave estimates of nucleated cell counts. TCRdb keeps only in-frame clones here, not all; method: immunoSEQ multiplex PCR. V and J calls and clone size are those listed in that table; D and trimming were worked out from the DNA. The table records 200,000 to 250,000 clones, about four fifths of them present only once. This CDR3 has 15 residues. J was trimmed by 5 bases and V by 4 bases; bases with no gene match: 7. Germline CDR1 LNHDA, CDR2 SQIVND (reference sequence). The sequence was collected from an elderly man with acute or convalescent COVID-19. The rearrangement joins TRBV19 to TRBJ1-1, with 10 positions matching TRBD1. The sequencing input was peripheral blood. CDR3 loop: CASSTPRGQGTEAFF. CDR3 in DNA: TGTGCCAGTAGTACCCCCCGGGGACAGGGGACTGAAGCTTTCTTT. The variable domain in full, completed from reference TRBV19 and TRBJ1-1, reads DGGITQSPKYLFRKEGQNVTLSCEQNLNHDAMYWYRQDPGQGLRLIYYSQIVNDFQKGDIAEGYSVSREKKESFPLTVTSAQKNPTAFYLCASSTPRGQGTEAFFGQGTRLTVV.